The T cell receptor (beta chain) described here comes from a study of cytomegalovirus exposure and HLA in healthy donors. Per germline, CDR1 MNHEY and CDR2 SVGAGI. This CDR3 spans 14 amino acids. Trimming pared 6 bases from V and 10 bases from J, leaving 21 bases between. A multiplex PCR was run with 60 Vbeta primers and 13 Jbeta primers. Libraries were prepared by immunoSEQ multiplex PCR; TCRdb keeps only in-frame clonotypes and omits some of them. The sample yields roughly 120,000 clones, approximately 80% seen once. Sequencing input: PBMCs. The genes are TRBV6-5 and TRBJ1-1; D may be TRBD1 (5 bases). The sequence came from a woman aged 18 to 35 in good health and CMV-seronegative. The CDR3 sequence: CASRLFSGDGPAFF. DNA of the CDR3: TGTGCCAGCAGGCTTTTTTCGGGGGACGGGCCAGCTTTCTTT.